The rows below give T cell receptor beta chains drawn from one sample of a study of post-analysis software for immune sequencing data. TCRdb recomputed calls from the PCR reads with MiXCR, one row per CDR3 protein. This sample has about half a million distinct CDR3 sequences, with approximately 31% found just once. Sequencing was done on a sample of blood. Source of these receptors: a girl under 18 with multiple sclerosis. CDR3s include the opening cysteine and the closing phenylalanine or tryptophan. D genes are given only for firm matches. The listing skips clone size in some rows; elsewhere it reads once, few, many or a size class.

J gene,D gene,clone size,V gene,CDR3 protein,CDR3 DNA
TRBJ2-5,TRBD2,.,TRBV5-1,CASSFQGLAGEETQYF,TGCGCCAGCAGCTTCCAGGGACTAGCGGGGGAAGAGACCCAGTACTTC
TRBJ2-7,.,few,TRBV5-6,CAWDSSREQYF,TGTGCCTGGGACTCCTCTCGCGAGCAGTACTTC
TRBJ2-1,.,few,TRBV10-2,CASSEPGKGYNEQFF,TGCGCCAGCAGTGAGCCGGGAAAGGGCTACAATGAGCAGTTCTTC
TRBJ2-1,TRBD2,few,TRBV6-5,CASSQVAGGPLNEQFF,TGTGCCAGCAGTCAGGTAGCGGGGGGGCCACTGAATGAGCAGTTCTTC
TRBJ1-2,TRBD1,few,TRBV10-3,CAISPGTGGDGYTF,TGTGCCATCAGCCCGGGGACAGGGGGGGATGGCTACACCTTC
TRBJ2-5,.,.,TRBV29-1,CSVGGVGGQETQYF,TGCAGCGTTGGCGGGGTCGGGGGCCAAGAGACCCAGTACTTC
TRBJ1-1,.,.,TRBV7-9,CASIRPKQGVDTEAFF,TGTGCCAGCATCCGCCCTAAACAGGGCGTGGACACTGAAGCTTTCTTT
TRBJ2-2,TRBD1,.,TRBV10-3,CAIRTGDNTGELFF,TGTGCCATCCGGACAGGGGATAACACCGGGGAGCTGTTTTTT
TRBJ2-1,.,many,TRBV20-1,CSARDSNEQFF,TGCAGTGCTAGAGATTCGAATGAGCAGTTCTTC
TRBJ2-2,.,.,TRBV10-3,CAISESGRVTRTGELFF,TGTGCCATCAGTGAGTCTGGCAGGGTAACCCGAACCGGGGAGCTGTTTTTT
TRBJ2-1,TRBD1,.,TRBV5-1,CASSLARGNGEQFF,TGCGCCAGCAGCTTGGCCAGGGGGAACGGTGAGCAGTTCTTC
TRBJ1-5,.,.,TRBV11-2,CASSSLAGSPQHF,TGTGCCAGCAGCTCCCTGGCCGGGTCGCCCCAGCATTTT
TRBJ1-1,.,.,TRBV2,CASTRNVLSAFF,TGTGCCAGCACGAGGAACGTGCTATCGGCTTTCTTT
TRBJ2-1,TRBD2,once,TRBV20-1,CSARGPASGSYNEQFF,TGCAGTGCTCGGGGCCCCGCTAGCGGATCCTACAATGAGCAGTTCTTC
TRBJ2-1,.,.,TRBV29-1,CSTSPGGDEQFF,TGCAGCACCAGCCCCGGCGGGGATGAGCAGTTCTTC
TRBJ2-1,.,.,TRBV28,CASSPGAIGGSYNEQFF,TGTGCCAGCAGTCCTGGTGCTATTGGGGGTTCCTACAATGAGCAGTTCTTC
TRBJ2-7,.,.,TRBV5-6,CASSLVVGEQYF,TGTGCCAGCAGCTTGGTGGTCGGCGAGCAGTACTTC
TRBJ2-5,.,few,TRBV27,CASSPTLWGEETQYF,TGTGCCAGCAGTCCCACCCTTTGGGGTGAGGAGACCCAGTACTTC
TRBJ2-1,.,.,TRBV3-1,CASSQDVGGGDEQFF,TGTGCCAGCAGCCAAGATGTAGGAGGGGGTGATGAGCAGTTCTTC
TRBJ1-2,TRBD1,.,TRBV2,CASRGDSDGYTF,TGTGCCAGCAGGGGGGACAGTGATGGCTACACCTTC
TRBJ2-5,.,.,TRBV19,CTSLGPDLPKQYF,TGTACCAGCCTGGGACCAGACCTCCCCAAGCAGTACTTC
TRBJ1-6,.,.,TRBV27,CASRQGMGARSPLHF,TGTGCCAGCAGACAAGGAATGGGGGCTCGATCACCCCTCCACTTT
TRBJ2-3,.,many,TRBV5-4,CASGHSEGGRDTQYF,TGTGCCAGCGGGCACTCAGAAGGTGGGAGAGATACGCAGTATTTT
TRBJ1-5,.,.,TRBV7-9,CASSLAGGVNQPQHF,TGTGCCAGCAGCTTAGCGGGGGGTGTCAATCAGCCCCAGCATTTT
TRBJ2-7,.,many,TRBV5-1,CASRSSSYEQYF,TGCGCCAGCCGGTCGAGCTCCTACGAGCAGTACTTC
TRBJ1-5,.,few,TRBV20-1,CSASLGVGNQPQHF,TGCAGTGCTAGTTTAGGGGTTGGGAATCAGCCCCAGCATTTT
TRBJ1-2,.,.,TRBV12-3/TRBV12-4,CASSFRSGNYGYTF,TGTGCCAGCAGTTTTAGGTCAGGTAACTATGGCTACACCTTC
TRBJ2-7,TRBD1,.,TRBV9,CASSVAPGQGPYEQYF,TGTGCCAGCAGCGTAGCTCCGGGACAGGGTCCCTACGAGCAGTACTTC
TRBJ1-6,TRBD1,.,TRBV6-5,CASSLGQGANSPLHF,TGTGCCAGCAGCTTAGGACAGGGGGCAAATTCACCCCTCCACTTT
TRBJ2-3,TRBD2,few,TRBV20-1,CSARGGGLTDTQYF,TGCAGTGCTAGAGGCGGGGGGCTCACAGATACGCAGTATTTT
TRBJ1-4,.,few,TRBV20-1,CSASDLLGLATNEKLFF,TGCAGTGCTAGCGATCTTTTGGGCCTTGCAACTAATGAAAAACTGTTTTTT
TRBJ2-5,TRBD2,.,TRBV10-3,CAIRESSGGKEETQYF,TGTGCCATCAGAGAGTCTAGCGGGGGAAAAGAAGAGACCCAGTACTTC
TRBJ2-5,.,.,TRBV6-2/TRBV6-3,CASSYGLETQYF,TGTGCCAGCAGTTACGGTCTAGAGACCCAGTACTTC
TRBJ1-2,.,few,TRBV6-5,CASSYSSGGYYGYTF,TGTGCCAGCAGTTACTCTTCTGGGGGCTACTATGGCTACACCTTC
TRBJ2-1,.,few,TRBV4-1,CASSHHLRKVGQFF,TGCGCCAGCAGCCACCACCTCCGGAAGGTAGGGCAGTTCTTC
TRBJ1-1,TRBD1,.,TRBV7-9,CASSTSTGAGTEAFF,TGTGCCAGCAGCACTTCTACAGGGGCGGGCACTGAAGCTTTCTTT
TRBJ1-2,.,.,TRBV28,CASRGGVVGYTF,TGTGCCAGCCGAGGAGGGGTTGTTGGCTACACCTTC
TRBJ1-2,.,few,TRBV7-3,CASSPGPFDGYTF,TGTGCCAGCAGCCCCGGACCGTTCGATGGCTACACCTTC
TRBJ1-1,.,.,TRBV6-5,CASSAVPGITEAFF,TGTGCCAGCAGTGCCGTGCCAGGGATTACTGAAGCTTTCTTT
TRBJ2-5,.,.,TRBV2,CASSLTGPGETQYF,TGTGCCAGCAGTCTGACAGGCCCGGGTGAGACCCAGTACTTC
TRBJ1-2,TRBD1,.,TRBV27,CASSPRGQTNYGYTF,TGTGCCAGCAGTCCGAGGGGGCAGACTAACTATGGCTACACCTTC
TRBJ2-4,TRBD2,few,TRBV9,CASSVARAGEKNIQYF,TGTGCCAGCAGCGTAGCTCGAGCGGGGGAAAAAAACATTCAGTACTTC